Below, 2 T cell receptor beta chains from the same sample are listed, as sequenced in a study of naive and memory T cell subsets. Both TRBC1 and TRBC2 were covered by a beta constant-region primer of two equimolar oligonucleotides. TCRdb reanalysed the UMI-ligation and nested PCR reads using MiXCR and keeps one entry per CDR3 protein. This table holds about 150,000 distinct CDR3 sequences, 15% to 20% found once. What was sequenced was naive CD4+ T cells from blood. These TCRs come from a human donor in good health.

The V call is TRBV7-2, the J call TRBJ2-3, with D unclear. The length of the CDR3 is 12 residues. V lost 5 bases, J lost 10 bases, and 13 bases lay in between. Per germline, CDR1 SGHTA and CDR2 FQGNSA. Here the CDR3 DNA reads TGTGCCAGCAGCACGACCCCGGTGGCGCAGTATTTT. This encodes CASSTTPVAQYF.

The chain employs TRBV11-2 and TRBJ2-7; 7 positions agree with TRBD1. CDR3 size: 16 residues. The V and J ends lost 2 bases and 3 bases, in that order; junction bases with no gene match: 10. The germline gives CDR1 SGHAT, CDR2 FQNNGV. The CDR3 DNA sequence: TGTGCCAGCAGCTTAAGGCAGGCAGGGGGTATCTACGAGCAGTACTTC. Translating it yields CASSLRQAGGIYEQYF. The variable domain in full, completed from reference TRBV11-2 and TRBJ2-7, reads EAGVAQSPRYKIIEKRQSVAFWCNPISGHATLYWYQQILGQGPKLLIQFQNNGVVDDSQLPKDRFSAERLKGVDSTLKIQPAKLEDSAVYLCASSLRQAGGIYEQYFGPGTRLTVT.